Presented here are 27 T cell receptor beta chains from one specimen sequenced in a study of blood T cell repertoires in COVID-19. TCRdb's copy holds only in-frame clones and misses some; the assay was immunoSEQ multiplex PCR. The sample lists roughly 170,000 clones; approximately 86% were seen once. Material for sequencing was PBMCs or T cells enriched from blood (not recorded which). The source of these receptors is a man between 60 and 75 years old who had recovered from COVID-19.

V gene TRBV7-6 combines with J gene TRBJ2-1, with 9 bases that match TRBD2. There are 19 residues in the CDR3. The trim removed 2 bases at V and 0 bases at J, leaving 11 bases unmatched. The germline gives CDR1 SGHVS, CDR2 FNYEAQ. The CDR3 region has the DNA TGTGCCAGCAGCTTATTGCCTAGCGGGGTTAAGAGCTCCTACAATGAGCAGTTCTTC. Amino acids: CASSLLPSGVKSSYNEQFF.

The chain is built from TRBV6-1 and TRBJ2-5, with D perhaps TRBD1 (6 bases). Germline V gene data show CDR1 as MNHNS and CDR2 as SASEGT. CDR3 length: 16 amino acids. V lost 2 bases, J lost 1 base, and 14 bases lay in between. CDR3 nucleotide sequence: TGTGCCAGCAGTGAAATGGTCAGGGGTGGCCAAGAGACCCAGTACTTC. This encodes CASSEMVRGGQETQYF.

This clone was picked up one time. The chain couples TRBV2 to TRBJ1-1; weak D call: TRBD1 (6 bases). V shed 9 bases and J shed 10 bases, with 15 bases lying between them. Germline V gene data show CDR1 as SNHLY and CDR2 as FYNNEI. The CDR3 contains 11 residues. CDR3 residues: CARPDSDRAFF. CDR3 DNA: TGTGCCAGACCGGACAGCGACCGAGCTTTCTTT.

The chain is built from TRBV28 and TRBJ1-2, with 9 bases that match TRBD1. The CDR3 has 16 residues. Trimming removed 6 bases from V and 2 bases from J; junction bases left unmatched: 10. The germline V gene encodes CDR1 MDHEN and CDR2 SYDVKM. The CDR3 here is CASRRQGGRGNYGYTF. The CDR3 region has the DNA TGTGCCAGCAGGCGACAGGGGGGAAGGGGCAACTATGGCTACACCTTC.

This chain joins TRBV6-5 and TRBJ2-1; 12 bases fit TRBD2. The junction had 9 bases not matched to a gene; V was cut back by 7 bases and J by 8 bases. The germline V gene has CDR1 MNHEY and CDR2 SVGAGI. The CDR3 extends over 15 amino acids. CDR3 in DNA: TGTGCCAGCAAGATAGGACTAGCGGGGCCGTATGAGCAGTTCTTC. The encoded protein is CASKIGLAGPYEQFF.

The V and J genes are TRBV18 and TRBJ1-2; 10 bases match TRBD1. This CDR3 contains 17 residues. Germline V gene data show CDR1 as KGHSH and CDR2 as LQKENI. The ends lost 5 bases at V and 2 bases at J; junction bases unmatched: 11. The CDR3 nucleotides are TGTGCCAGCTCAGCCAACACGAGGGGACAGGGGAACTATGGCTACACCTTC. Protein product: CASSANTRGQGNYGYTF.

This sequence joins TRBV5-5 and TRBJ2-7, with 7 positions matching TRBD1. This CDR3 comprises 14 residues. V was pared by 3 bases and J by 1 base, with 4 bases of the junction left unmatched. The germline CDR1 and CDR2 sequences are SGHKS and YYEKEE (reference sequence). This chain's CDR3 is CASSSTGQSYEQYF. The CDR3 DNA reads as TGTGCCAGCAGCTCAACGGGACAGTCCTACGAGCAGTACTTC.

J is TRBJ1-6 and V is TRBV5-8; TRBD1 aligns across 7 bases. The germline CDR1 and CDR2 sequences are SGHTS and YDEGEE. Germline trimming cut 4 bases from V and 9 bases from J; bases unmatched to any gene: 7. The CDR3 contains 14 residues. This CDR3 is CASSTGTDPSPLHF. Written as DNA, the CDR3 is TGTGCCAGCAGCACCGGGACAGATCCTTCACCCCTCCACTTT.

This chain connects TRBV19 to TRBJ1-1; tentative D call: TRBD1 (6 bases). CDR1 is LNHDA, CDR2 SQIVND, per germline (reference sequence). The CDR3 totals 13 residues. Trimming took off 8 bases at V and 3 bases at J, with 13 bases between the two ends. CDR3 loop: CASGGGYYTEAFF. The DNA for the CDR3 is TGTGCCAGTGGGGGCGGATACTACACTGAAGCTTTCTTT.

This chain joins TRBV28 and TRBJ2-7; TRBD1 might be the D (6 bases). V was cut by 3 bases and J by 7 bases, with 10 bases left in between. CDR1 is MDHEN and CDR2 is SYDVKM in the germline V gene. The length of the CDR3 is 12 residues. For the CDR3, the DNA is TGTGCCAGCAGTTTCAGGGGCATTGAGCAGTACTTC. Residues: CASSFRGIEQYF.

The rearrangement links TRBV6-6 to TRBJ2-7; TRBD1 agrees at 7 bases. V dropped 6 bases and J dropped 1; count of bases not matched to a gene: 9. Looked up from germline, CDR1 is MNHNY and CDR2 is SVGAGI (reference sequence). This CDR3 is 15 amino acids long. CDR3 coding DNA: TGTGCCAGCAGCCCGGGGACAGCAGGGTCCTACGAGCAGTACTTC. Translating gives CASSPGTAGSYEQYF.

The chain links TRBV5-1 to TRBJ1-1, with D possibly matching TRBD1 (5 bases). This CDR3 spans 15 amino acids. Trimming removed 0 bases from V and 0 bases from J, with 9 bases in between. Germline values: CDR1 SGHRS, CDR2 YFSETQ. CDR3 amino acids: CASSLARVVNTEAFF. CDR3 DNA: TGCGCCAGCAGCTTGGCCAGGGTAGTGAACACTGAAGCTTTCTTT.

The rearrangement uses TRBV13 and TRBJ2-2, with a tentative D call TRBD2 (6 bases). Germline V gene sequence: CDR1 PRHDT, CDR2 FYEKMQ (reference sequence). Trimming stripped 10 bases from V and 5 bases from J, with 11 bases between. The CDR3 spans 12 residues. CDR3 coding DNA: TGTGCCATCCGGAGGGGAACCGGGGAGCTGTTTTTT. Its translation: CAIRRGTGELFF.

The table lists this clone with a few counts. V and J are TRBV5-5 and TRBJ1-4; D is uncertain. CDR1 and CDR2 from the germline V gene are SGHKS and YYEKEE (reference sequence). The CDR3 spans 18 residues. Trimming cost V 3 bases and J 0 bases, with 18 bases left between them. CDR3 region: CASSYTPWSLATNEKLFF. As DNA, the CDR3 is TGTGCCAGCAGCTACACTCCTTGGAGCTTAGCAACTAATGAAAAACTGTTTTTT. Supplemented by reference TRBV5-5 and TRBJ1-4, the full variable domain reads DAGVTQSPTHLIKTRGQQVTLRCSPISGHKSVSWYQQVLGQGPQFIFQYYEKEERGRGNFPDRFSARQFPNYSSELNVNALLLGDSALYLCASSYTPWSLATNEKLFFGSGTQLSVL.

The chain couples TRBV5-1 to TRBJ2-3; D is unresolved. The CDR3 totals 12 residues. Trimming stripped 0 bases from V and 3 bases from J, with 2 bases between. Per germline, CDR1 SGHRS and CDR2 YFSETQ. The CDR3 DNA is TGCGCCAGCAGCTTGGCAACAGATACGCAGTATTTT. Residues: CASSLATDTQYF.

This chain uses TRBV3-1 (or the pseudogene TRBV3-2) with TRBJ2-7; D is unresolved. This CDR3 contains 12 residues. V lost 0 bases and J 4 bases, leaving 4 bases between the germline ends. Germline loops: CDR1 LGHDT, CDR2 YNNKEL (reference sequence). CDR3 coding DNA: TGTGCCAGCAGCCAAGACTCTTACGAGCAGTACTTC. It yields the protein CASSQDSYEQYF.

On this clone: A read error may account for a junction end that differs from germline. V is TRBV9 and J is TRBJ2-3, with D possibly being TRBD1 (6 bases). Germline-derived CDR1 and CDR2 are SGDLS and YYNGEE. The CDR3 has 14 residues. The CDR3 DNA is TGTGCCAGCAGCGCTCTTGGGGGCACGGATACGCAGTATTTT. It encodes CASSALGGTDTQYF.

The chain employs TRBV28 and TRBJ2-7, with TRBD1 matching 7 bases. V shed 6 bases, J shed 3 bases, and the junction held 17 bases outside the gene matches. Germline-derived CDR1 and CDR2 are MDHEN and SYDVKM. This CDR3 has 17 amino acids. The CDR3 nucleotides are TGTGCCAGCAGACTAGGGGCAACCGGGACAGCTTTCTACGAGCAGTACTTC. It is translated as CASRLGATGTAFYEQYF.

The V call is TRBV7-9, the J call TRBJ2-3; the D gene is possibly TRBD2 (6 bases). This CDR3 is 15 amino acids long. CDR1 SEHNR and CDR2 FQNEAQ come from the germline V gene (reference sequence). The V and J ends lost 1 base and 3 bases respectively, with 11 bases between them. CDR3 nucleotide sequence: TGTGCCAGCAGCTTAGACGCTGGGGGGACAGATACGCAGTATTTT. Residues: CASSLDAGGTDTQYF.

V gene TRBV4-2 combines with J gene TRBJ2-5; D remains ambiguous. Trimming pared 4 bases from V and 1 base from J, leaving 7 bases between. From germline, CDR1 is LGHNA and CDR2 YNFKEQ. The CDR3 is 13 amino acids. CDR3 nucleotide sequence: TGTGCCAGCAGCCGATACGGCCAAGAGACCCAGTACTTC. Its protein is CASSRYGQETQYF.

The rearrangement uses TRBV29-1 and TRBJ1-2, with no clear D. The CDR3 spans 14 residues. The V and J ends lost 4 bases and 4 bases respectively, with 16 bases between them. Germline V CDR1 and CDR2: SQVTM, ANQGSEA. The CDR3 DNA is TGCAGCGTTGCCCCCGGGTATAACGGCTATGGCTACACCTTC. Translated, it gives CSVAPGYNGYGYTF.

The rearrangement uses TRBV4-1 and TRBJ1-4, with 10 bases matching TRBD1. CDR1 and CDR2 from the germline V gene are MGHRA and YSYEKL. CDR3 length: 16 amino acids. V lost 8 bases and J lost 0; bases outside the gene matches: 6. CDR3 DNA: TGCGCCAGCCATGGGACAGGGGCACCAACTAATGAAAAACTGTTTTTT. Amino acid sequence: CASHGTGAPTNEKLFF.

The chain employs TRBV15 and TRBJ1-5; TRBD1 matches at 7 bases. Germline assignment: CDR1 LNHNV and CDR2 YYDKDF (reference sequence). With V trimmed by 3 bases and J by 6 bases, 5 bases remained unmatched. CDR3 length: 14 residues. The CDR3 here is CATSRARGVQPQHF. The CDR3 coding sequence is TGTGCCACCAGCAGGGCCAGGGGGGTTCAGCCCCAGCATTTT.

The rearrangement joins TRBV28 to TRBJ2-7, with D hard to call. Trimming left V 10 bases short and J 2 bases short, with 18 bases between. Germline CDR1 and CDR2: MDHEN and SYDVKM. The CDR3 length is 14 residues. CDR3 in DNA: TGTGCCACCACGGTTTCAAACCCGCCCTACGAGCAGTACTTC. Residues: CATTVSNPPYEQYF.

The chain recombines TRBV7-9 with TRBJ1-2; D not certain. Germline V CDR1 and CDR2: SEHNR, FQNEAQ (reference sequence). There are 14 residues in the CDR3. Trimming took 2 bases from V and 8 from J, leaving 15 bases between them. The CDR3 loop reads CASSLKVQADGYTF. The CDR3 DNA follows: TGTGCCAGCAGCTTAAAAGTCCAAGCGGACGGCTACACCTTC.

The chain carries TRBV5-1 and TRBJ1-5; no firm D call. Germline V lookup: CDR1 SGHRS, CDR2 YFSETQ. The CDR3 totals 14 residues. Trimming stripped 7 bases from V and 1 base from J, with 12 bases between. The CDR3 sequence is CASAPAGSNQPQHF. The DNA for the CDR3 is TGCGCCAGCGCCCCCGCCGGGAGCAATCAGCCCCAGCATTTT.

The J gene is TRBJ2-5, the V gene TRBV3-1 (or the pseudogene TRBV3-2), with 11 bases lining up with TRBD1. The CDR3 is 16 residues long. Trimming cost V 4 bases and J 4 bases; bases outside gene matches: 8. Germline V gene sequence: CDR1 LGHDT, CDR2 YNNKEL (reference sequence). CDR3 coding DNA: TGTGCCAGCAGCCGGATGGGACAGGGGGTTGGAGAGACCCAGTACTTC. Amino acids: CASSRMGQGVGETQYF.